This TCR beta chain was identified in a study of response to subunit inactivated influenza vaccine. Only a few counts were recorded for this clonotype. What it binds is not known. Overall study findings and caveats: Authors proposed each seasonal influenza vaccination draws in few new T cells.

Between the trimmed V and J ends, which lost 4 bases and 2 bases, there was a span of 17 bases. This CDR3 spans 16 amino acids. CDR1 and CDR2 (germline): LGHNA, YNFKEQ. From the RT-PCR reads, TCRdb called clonotypes with MiXCR, one entry per CDR3 protein. The repertoire holds around 530,000 distinct CDR3 sequences, with about 15% as singletons. This sample comprised CD4+ T cells sorted from PBMCs, obtained roughly 24 months after vaccination. This chain connects TRBV4-2 to TRBJ1-2, with D possibly matching TRBD1 (6 bases). The clonotype originates from a man aged 45 to 70 who received an inactivated influenza vaccine. As DNA, the CDR3 is TGTGCCAGCAGCCCCAAAGCCGGGGGGCTGAACTATGGCTACACCTTC. Encoded protein: CASSPKAGGLNYGYTF.